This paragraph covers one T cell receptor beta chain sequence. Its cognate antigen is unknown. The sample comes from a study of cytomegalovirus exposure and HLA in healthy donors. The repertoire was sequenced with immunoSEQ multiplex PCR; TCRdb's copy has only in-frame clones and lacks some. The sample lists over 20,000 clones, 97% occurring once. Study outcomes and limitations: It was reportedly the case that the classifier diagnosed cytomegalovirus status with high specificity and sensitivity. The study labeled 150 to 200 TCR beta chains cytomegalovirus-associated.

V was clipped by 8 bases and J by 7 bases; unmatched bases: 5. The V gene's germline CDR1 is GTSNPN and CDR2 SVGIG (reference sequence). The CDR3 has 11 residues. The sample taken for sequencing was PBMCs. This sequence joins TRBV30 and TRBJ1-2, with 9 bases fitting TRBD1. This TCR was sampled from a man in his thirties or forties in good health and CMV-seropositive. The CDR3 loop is CAGTGGSGYTF. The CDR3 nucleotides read TGTGCCGGAACAGGGGGCTCTGGCTACACCTTC.